A single sample gave rise to the 3 T cell receptor beta chains below, sequenced in a study of blood T cell repertoires in COVID-19 (dated by TCRdb to the early 2020s). The method behind the library was the immunoSEQ multiplex PCR assay. The table was pulled from immuneACCESS by TCRdb, which kept in-frame rearrangements only. Such tables lose some clones; where checked, under half of the loss comes from unresolved V genes, and the rest has no known cause. The sample table records around 60,000 clones; around 83% of these occur just once. 15% to 25% of the sample belongs to the ten largest clones. The sequenced material came from peripheral blood. These receptor sequences come from a man aged 25-45 years with COVID-19, enrolled during active disease.

The chain joins TRBV28 to TRBJ2-2; D may be TRBD2 (5 bases). The CDR3 covers 16 residues. Germline V lookup: CDR1 MDHEN, CDR2 SYDVKM. V was pared by 7 bases and J by 5 bases, with 20 bases between. CDR3 residues: CASTSFRGSTTGELFF. For the CDR3, the DNA is TGTGCCAGCACCTCGTTCCGAGGGAGTACGACCGGGGAGCTGTTTTTT. The variable domain in full, completed from reference TRBV28 and TRBJ2-2, reads DVKVTQSSRYLVKRTGEKVFLECVQDMDHENMFWYRQDPGLGLRLIYFSYDVKMKEKGDIPEGYSVSREKKERFSLILESASTNQTSMYLCASTSFRGSTTGELFFGEGSRLTVL.

This clone was observed once. The chain recombines TRBV6-2 or TRBV6-3 with TRBJ2-7; D ambiguous. The CDR3 has 12 residues. Germline-derived CDR1 and CDR2 are MNHEY and SVGEGT. V gave up 0 bases and J gave up 9 bases, with 9 bases separating them. The CDR3 DNA is TGTGCCAGCAGTTACTCGATCGCCGGGCAGTACTTC. It specifies CASSYSIAGQYF.

The chain joins TRBV29-1 to TRBJ1-1, with unresolved D. Germline assignment: CDR1 SQVTM and CDR2 ANQGSEA. The V end was cut by 1 base, the J end by 6 bases, with 12 bases between. The CDR3 length is 13 residues. The CDR3 DNA is TGCAGCGTTGAAGGAGGGCGGGGTCCTGAAGCTTTCTTT. It specifies CSVEGGRGPEAFF.